The 16 T cell receptor beta chains below come from one sample, sequenced in a study of cytomegalovirus exposure and HLA in healthy donors. In the PCR, 60 Vbeta and 13 Jbeta primers were used. TCRdb keeps only in-frame clones here, not all; method: immunoSEQ multiplex PCR. Its listing shows about 87,000 clones. Sample: PBMCs. Receptors originate from a man aged 45 to 65 in good health and CMV-seropositive.

This sequence joins TRBV9 and TRBJ1-1; D perhaps matches TRBD1 (5 bases). The CDR3 has 16 residues. Trimming pared 0 bases from V and 0 bases from J, leaving 12 bases between. CDR1 is SGDLS and CDR2 is YYNGEE in the germline V gene. The CDR3 DNA sequence: TGTGCCAGCAGCGTAGGGCAGGGTTTTATGAACACTGAAGCTTTCTTT. Protein product: CASSVGQGFMNTEAFF.

The chain is built from TRBV11-2 and TRBJ1-1, with D uncertain. The V end was cut by 5 bases, the J end by 1 base, with 11 bases between. Germline CDR1 SGHAT, CDR2 FQNNGV. The CDR3 is made up of 14 amino acids. CDR3 region: CASSLRETNTEAFF. In nucleotides, the CDR3 is TGTGCCAGCAGCCTTCGGGAGACGAACACTGAAGCTTTCTTT.

The rearrangement links TRBV23-1 to TRBJ2-1; TRBD1 matches 7 bases. TRBV23-1 falls under the ORF class, with uncertain function. J lost 5 bases, V lost 2 bases, and 0 bases had no gene match. This CDR3 is built from 13 residues. The CDR3 coding sequence is TGCGCCAGCAGTCAAGGGACAGACAATGAGCAGTTCTTC. It specifies CASSQGTDNEQFF.

The chain is built from TRBV4-2 and TRBJ2-3, with D maybe TRBD1 (5 bases). The germline gives CDR1 LGHNA, CDR2 YNFKEQ. This CDR3 has 17 residues. The V end lost 2 bases, the J end lost 8 bases, and 23 bases lay between the germline ends. The CDR3 nucleotides read TGTGCCAGCAGCCAACCTCGATTAGGGGCAAGTGGTCCTACGCAGTATTTT. Its translation is CASSQPRLGASGPTQYF.

This sequence joins TRBV15 and TRBJ2-7; D remains unclear. This CDR3 has 14 amino acids. CDR1 LNHNV and CDR2 YYDKDF come from the germline V gene (reference sequence). The V gene lost 3 bases and the J gene lost 0 bases, with 9 bases spanning the gap. CDR3 sequence: CATSSLSSSYEQYF. DNA for the CDR3: TGTGCCACCAGCAGCCTTTCGAGCTCCTACGAGCAGTACTTC. Filled out from reference TRBV15 and TRBJ2-7, the complete variable domain reads DAMVIQNPRYQVTQFGKPVTLSCSQTLNHNVMYWYQQKSSQAPKLLFHYYDKDFNNEADTPDNFQSRRPNTSFCFLDIRSPGLGDTAMYLCATSSLSSSYEQYFGPGTRLTVT.

The DNA for the CDR3 is TGTGCCAGGGACAGGGAATCTGGGGCCAACGTCCTGACTTTC. This sequence encodes CARDRESGANVLTF. The chain combines TRBV30 with TRBJ2-6, with TRBD1 identical over 9 bases. V was pared by 8 bases and J by 1 base, with 3 bases of the junction left unmatched. This CDR3 has 14 amino acids. Germline V gene data show CDR1 as GTSNPN and CDR2 as SVGIG (reference sequence).

The rearrangement joins TRBV6-6 to TRBJ1-1; tentatively, D is TRBD1 (6 bases). The CDR3 is made up of 12 amino acids. The V end lost 10 bases, the J end lost 2 bases, and 11 bases lay between the germline ends. Germline CDR1 MNHNY, CDR2 SVGAGI (reference sequence). This chain's CDR3 is CATEQGNTEAFF. The CDR3 region has the DNA TGTGCCACGGAACAGGGAAACACTGAAGCTTTCTTT.

The V gene is TRBV4-3, the J gene TRBJ2-4; maybe TRBD1 (6 bases). The V and J ends lost 1 base and 9 bases respectively, with 13 bases between them. Germline CDR1 is LGHNA and CDR2 is YSLEER. The CDR3 spans 14 residues. CDR3 loop: CASSQAYRDTIQYF. In nucleotides, the CDR3 is TGCGCCAGCAGCCAAGCCTACAGGGATACCATTCAGTACTTC.

V is TRBV7-9 and J is TRBJ2-3, with D perhaps TRBD2 (6 bases). Trimming cost V 2 bases and J 4 bases, with 13 bases left between them. Germline assignment: CDR1 SEHNR and CDR2 FQNEAQ (reference sequence). CDR3 length: 15 residues. The CDR3 nucleotides are TGTGCCAGCAGCTTATTCGGGGGTTTGGCAGATACGCAGTATTTT. Protein sequence: CASSLFGGLADTQYF.

The chain is built from TRBV14 and TRBJ1-2; 8 bases fit TRBD1. The CDR3 sequence is 15 residues long. The V and J ends lost 1 base and 2 bases, in that order; junction bases with no gene match: 3. Germline CDR1 and CDR2: SGHDN and FVKESK. The CDR3 protein is CASSQATGGNYGYTF. The CDR3 DNA reads as TGTGCCAGCAGCCAAGCTACAGGGGGGAACTATGGCTACACCTTC.

CDR3 sequence reads: CASIPRGGNSPLHF. CDR3 DNA sequence: TGTGCCAGCATCCCTCGGGGGGGGAATTCACCCCTCCACTTT. The genes are TRBV6-6 and TRBJ1-6, with D perhaps matching TRBD1 (5 bases). CDR3 length equals 14 residues. The germline CDR1 and CDR2 sequences are MNHNY and SVGAGI (reference sequence). The germline V and J ends were trimmed by 7 bases and 7 bases, with 14 bases remaining between them.

The chain combines TRBV19 with TRBJ2-5; 10 nucleotides align to TRBD1. The germline V gene encodes CDR1 LNHDA and CDR2 SQIVND (reference sequence). V was pared by 6 bases and J by 5 bases, with 3 bases of the junction left unmatched. The CDR3 runs to 13 residues. The CDR3 region has the DNA TGTGCCAGTAGAACGGGACAGGGGGAGACCCAGTACTTC. Its protein product is CASRTGQGETQYF.

The V and J genes are TRBV29-1 and TRBJ2-1, with D maybe TRBD2 (6 bases). V lost 0 bases, J lost 1 base, and 16 bases lay in between. The germline CDR1 and CDR2 sequences are SQVTM and ANQGSEA. The CDR3 runs 17 residues. The CDR3 DNA reads as TGCAGCGTTGAAGATAGTAGGAGGGCTGCATCCTACAATGAGCAGTTCTTC. Translating gives CSVEDSRRAASYNEQFF.

The chain recombines TRBV30 with TRBJ1-1; D remains ambiguous. Looked up from germline, CDR1 is GTSNPN and CDR2 is SVGIG (reference sequence). The germline V and J ends were trimmed by 4 bases and 1 base, with 10 bases remaining between them. The CDR3 has 13 residues. The CDR3 loop reads CAWIRNSNTEAFF. The CDR3 DNA sequence: TGTGCCTGGATTAGAAACTCGAACACTGAAGCTTTCTTT.

The chain couples TRBV5-1 to TRBJ1-2; TRBD1 might be the D (6 bases). CDR1 is SGHRS and CDR2 is YFSETQ in the germline V gene. This CDR3 region has 16 residues. V shed 4 bases and J shed 2 bases, with 18 bases lying between them. The CDR3 bases are TGCGCCAGCAGCCTGGACAGTTTTTCGGGAAACTATGGCTACACCTTC. This gives the protein CASSLDSFSGNYGYTF.

The chain uses TRBV4-3 and TRBJ1-1; 8 nucleotides match TRBD1. V shed 1 base, J shed 0 bases, and the junction held 10 bases outside the gene matches. From germline, CDR1 is LGHNA and CDR2 YSLEER. The length of the CDR3 is 18 residues. The CDR3 nucleotides are TGCGCCAGCAGCCAAGTCCGGACAGGGCGTCTTGTGAACACTGAAGCTTTCTTT. Translating gives CASSQVRTGRLVNTEAFF.